A selection of T cell receptor beta chains follows, all from one sample in a study of CD8 T cells in ankylosing spondylitis. MiXCR, run by TCRdb on the 5' RACE reads, gives a single entry per CDR3 protein. The sample holds approximately 200,000 distinct CDR3 sequences, around 13% seen once. The sequencing input was blood, either unsorted or a sorted T cell fraction (not recorded which). These receptors came from a male donor with ankylosing spondylitis or in good health (not recorded which). CDR3s include the opening cysteine and the closing phenylalanine or tryptophan. The D gene is left open where the match is weak. Clone size is not always given. Where it is, it says once, few, many or a class for expanded clones.

clone_size | j_call | v_call | d_call | cdr3_nt | cdr3_aa
NA | TRBJ2-5 | TRBV20-1 | NA | TGCAGTGCTAGACAGGGGTTGTGGGAGACCCAGTACTTC | CSARQGLWETQYF
few | TRBJ2-7 | TRBV27 | NA | TGTGCCAGCAGCTCGGGGGTCACCTCCTACGAGCAGTACTTC | CASSSGVTSYEQYF
many | TRBJ1-1 | TRBV5-1 | TRBD1 | TGCGCCAGCAGCTGGACGACAGGGGGCCTTGAAGCTTTCTTT | CASSWTTGGLEAFF
NA | TRBJ2-7 | TRBV18 | NA | TGTGCCAGCTCACCGGCGAACTCCTACGAGCAGTACTTC | CASSPANSYEQYF
few | TRBJ1-1 | TRBV4-1 | NA | TGCGCCAGCAGCCCGCAACAGGTAATGAACACTGAAGCTTTCTTT | CASSPQQVMNTEAFF
NA | TRBJ1-2 | TRBV20-1 | NA | TGCAGTGCTAGCGATCTCCCCCAGAACTATGGCTACACCTTC | CSASDLPQNYGYTF
NA | TRBJ1-1 | TRBV2 | NA | TGTGCCAGCAGTGAAGTGAACACTGAAGCTTTCTTT | CASSEVNTEAFF
many | TRBJ1-3 | TRBV4-2 | TRBD1 | TGTGCCAGCAGCCAGGAGACAGGGCGCTCTGGAAACACCATATATTTT | CASSQETGRSGNTIYF
NA | TRBJ1-2 | TRBV29-1 | NA | TGCAGCGTTGAACCCTACAGGACAGTTAAGTATGGCTACACCTTC | CSVEPYRTVKYGYTF
NA | TRBJ1-4 | TRBV27 | NA | TGTGCCAGCAGTCACGGGACACCGACTCCGGAAAAACTGTTTTTT | CASSHGTPTPEKLFF
NA | TRBJ2-5 | TRBV27 | NA | TGTGCCAGCAGTTTGGGGAGTCCCAAGGGGGAGACCCAGTACTTC | CASSLGSPKGETQYF
once | TRBJ1-1 | TRBV7-9 | NA | TGTGCCACCAACAGGGCAAAGAACACTGAAGCTTTCTTT | CATNRAKNTEAFF
NA | TRBJ2-1 | TRBV29-1 | TRBD2 | TGCAGCGTGGACGGACTAGCTTCTGCTGAGCAGTTCTTC | CSVDGLASAEQFF
many | TRBJ2-2 | TRBV12-3/TRBV12-4 | NA | TGTGCCAGTTGGGGGGCCGGGGAGCTGTTTTTT | CASWGAGELFF
NA | TRBJ2-7 | TRBV30 | NA | TGTGCCTGGAGTTTCCTAGCTAAGGTGGACGAGCAGTACTTC | CAWSFLAKVDEQYF
many | TRBJ2-7 | TRBV12-3/TRBV12-4 | NA | TGTGCCAGCAGTTTTATGTCCTACGAGCAGTACTTC | CASSFMSYEQYF
NA | TRBJ2-2 | TRBV6-2/TRBV6-3 | NA | TGTGCCAGCAGCCCCGATTACACCGGGGAGCTGTTTTTT | CASSPDYTGELFF
few | TRBJ2-3 | TRBV11-2 | TRBD2 | TGTGCCAGCAGCTTAGAGATATCGTGGCTAGCGGGAGGGATACACACAGATACGCAGTATTTT | CASSLEISWLAGGIHTDTQYF
few | TRBJ1-1 | TRBV2 | NA | TGTGCCAGCAGTCCCCCGGGATGGGCCACTGAAGCTTTCTTT | CASSPPGWATEAFF
many | TRBJ2-1 | TRBV5-1 | TRBD2 | TGCGCCAGCAGCTTGGTGAACTACGGGACTAGCTCAAGAAATGAGCAGTTCTTC | CASSLVNYGTSSRNEQFF
NA | TRBJ2-3 | TRBV29-1 | NA | TGCAGCGTTGGAGGTAGGACGGGGGAGGTCACAGATACGCAGTATTTT | CSVGGRTGEVTDTQYF
NA | TRBJ2-7 | TRBV5-4 | TRBD1 | TGTGCCAGCAGCTTGGAAGTCGGGACAGGGGTCTACGAGCAGTACTTC | CASSLEVGTGVYEQYF
few | TRBJ2-2 | TRBV7-8 | NA | TGTGCCAGCAGCCCCCTCCAAGCAAGTGAGGGGCTGTTTTTT | CASSPLQASEGLFF
many | TRBJ2-1 | TRBV7-9 | TRBD2 | TGTGCCAGCAGCTTAGGCCTAGCGGAATACAATGAGCAGTTCTTC | CASSLGLAEYNEQFF
many | TRBJ2-1 | TRBV7-8 | NA | TGTGCCAGCAGCCCCGAAGGGCTCGACGAGCAGTTCTTC | CASSPEGLDEQFF
few | TRBJ2-1 | TRBV7-9 | TRBD2 | TGTGCCAGCAGCCCGACCGGACTAGCCTTATACAATGAGCAGTTCTTC | CASSPTGLALYNEQFF
many | TRBJ1-5 | TRBV29-1 | NA | TGCAGCGTCGACCTTCGGCAGCCCCAGCATTTT | CSVDLRQPQHF
NA | TRBJ1-2 | TRBV29-1 | TRBD1 | TGCAGCGTTGTACGAACAGGGGACGATGGCTACACCTTC | CSVVRTGDDGYTF
NA | TRBJ2-1 | TRBV7-9 | NA | TGTGCCAGCAGCTCGTCTACGGGACCCTACAATGAGCAGTTCTTC | CASSSSTGPYNEQFF
few | TRBJ2-7 | TRBV2 | NA | TGTGCCAGCAATGATGGCGGTTCTGGGGGCTCCTACGAGCAGTACTTC | CASNDGGSGGSYEQYF
few | TRBJ2-3 | TRBV12-3/TRBV12-4 | NA | TGTGCCAGCAGTTTTGGGGACTCCCCTTTCACAGATACGCAGTATTTT | CASSFGDSPFTDTQYF
NA | TRBJ1-1 | TRBV6-1 | NA | TGTGCCAGCAGTGAATTGAACACTGAAGCTTTCTTT | CASSELNTEAFF
NA | TRBJ2-1 | TRBV29-1 | TRBD1 | TGCAGCGTTGCGGGACAGGGGTCCTACAATGAGCAGTTCTTC | CSVAGQGSYNEQFF
few | TRBJ2-2 | TRBV6-1 | TRBD2 | TGTGCCAGCAGTAAGCTAGCGGGCTCGAACACCGGGGAGCTGTTTTTT | CASSKLAGSNTGELFF
few | TRBJ2-7 | TRBV29-1 | NA | TGCAGCGTGCGGAGGGGGTTCGAGCAGTACTTC | CSVRRGFEQYF
NA | TRBJ1-2 | TRBV20-1 | NA | TGCAGTGCTACCGCGTCCCGGGACATTTATGGCTACACCTTC | CSATASRDIYGYTF
NA | TRBJ2-7 | TRBV19 | TRBD1 | TGTGCCAGTAGTAGGGAGACAGGGCCGTCCCTATACGAGCAGTACTTC | CASSRETGPSLYEQYF
NA | TRBJ2-1 | TRBV4-1 | TRBD2 | TGCGCCAGCAGCCAAGATGGACTAGCGGGAGGGATTTACAATGAGCAGTTCTTC | CASSQDGLAGGIYNEQFF
NA | TRBJ1-2 | TRBV6-5 | TRBD1 | TGTGCCAGCAGTTACTCTCCGGACAGGGGAGCTGGCTACACCTTC | CASSYSPDRGAGYTF
few | TRBJ2-1 | TRBV5-6 | NA | TGTGCCAGCAGCAGCCTTGTACTAGCAGATGAGCAGTTCTTC | CASSSLVLADEQFF
NA | TRBJ2-5 | TRBV6-5 | NA | TGTGCCAGCAGTTACTCGGGGGGAGAGACCCAGTACTTC | CASSYSGGETQYF
NA | TRBJ2-7 | TRBV4-1 | TRBD1 | TGCGCCAGCAGCCACAACGCGGGACAGGCGACCTACGAGCAGTACTTC | CASSHNAGQATYEQYF
NA | TRBJ2-6 | TRBV4-1 | NA | TGCGCCAGCATGCCAAGGGTTCAGGCACCGGGGGCCAACGTCCTGACTTTC | CASMPRVQAPGANVLTF
NA | TRBJ2-3 | TRBV20-1 | TRBD2 | TGCAGTGCTAGAGATGGGAGCGGGAGGGCCTACGATACGCAGTATTTT | CSARDGSGRAYDTQYF
NA | TRBJ2-5 | TRBV4-1 | NA | TGCGCCAGCAGCCAAGAGACGGGGGGCGGTGAGACCCAGTACTTC | CASSQETGGGETQYF
NA | TRBJ2-7 | TRBV5-6 | TRBD2 | TGTGCCAGCTGCCTCGGCGGGAGTATCTACGAGCAGTACTTC | CASCLGGSIYEQYF
NA | TRBJ2-3 | TRBV9 | TRBD2 | TGTGCCAGCAGCGTAGGGGCGGGGGGCTCGCTAGTAGGCACAGATACGCAGTATTTT | CASSVGAGGSLVGTDTQYF
NA | TRBJ2-7 | TRBV6-1 | NA | TGTGCCAGCAAAATCCCCGGGCCCTACGAGCAGTACTTC | CASKIPGPYEQYF